Following are 17 T cell receptor beta chains from one sample sequenced in a study of shared clonotypes between healthy human individuals. Profiled with immunoSEQ multiplex PCR; TCRdb holds only in-frame clones, not every one. The sample carries 2 million to 2.5 million clones, approximately 94% recorded once. The sample was naive CD4+ T cells from PBMCs. Indicated subset: CD45RA+ positively selected. These receptors came from a man younger than 35 in good health. Some clones in this sample may be carry-over from other donors' samples.

The CDR3: CASSSDGTGGYGYTF. As DNA, the CDR3 is TGTGCCAGCAGCTCGGACGGGACAGGGGGATATGGCTACACCTTC. J is TRBJ1-2 and V is TRBV7-2; 11 bases match TRBD1. Germline-derived CDR1 and CDR2 are SGHTA and FQGNSA. The CDR3 consists of 15 residues. Losses at the gene ends were 4 bases for V and 5 bases for J; bases not matched to a gene: 6.

Turning to this clone: The sample carries other DNA sequences with the same CDR3. CDR3 coding DNA: TGTGCCAGCAGCCTGGAACGCTACGAGCAGTACTTC. This sequence encodes CASSLERYEQYF. The chain links TRBV7-2 to TRBJ2-7, with D hard to call. The CDR3 has 12 residues. Trimming cost V 5 bases and J 3 bases, with 8 bases left between them. In germline, CDR1 is SGHTA, CDR2 FQGNSA.

V is TRBV6-5 and J is TRBJ2-1; TRBD2 matches 7 bases. V lost 8 bases to trimming and J lost 5 bases; unmatched junction nucleotides: 3. Germline values: CDR1 MNHEY, CDR2 SVGAGI. The CDR3 consists of 12 residues. The CDR3 loop is CASPTSDNEQFF. The CDR3 region has the DNA TGTGCCAGCCCCACTAGCGACAATGAGCAGTTCTTC.

J is TRBJ2-1 and V is TRBV18; the D gene is possibly TRBD1 (6 bases). Trimming removed 3 bases from V and 5 bases from J, with 11 bases in between. Germline lookup yields CDR1 KGHSH and CDR2 LQKENI. The CDR3 totals 14 residues. CDR3 DNA: TGTGCCAGCTCACCCCAAACAGGGAACAATGAGCAGTTCTTC. Residues: CASSPQTGNNEQFF.

The chain combines TRBV5-1 with TRBJ1-1; D might be TRBD1 (6 bases). The CDR3 spans 14 residues. The germline CDR1 and CDR2 sequences are SGHRS and YFSETQ. V lost 2 bases, J lost 6 bases, and 14 bases lay in between. The CDR3 loop reads CASSLPTGPPEAFF. As DNA, the CDR3 is TGCGCCAGCAGCTTACCAACAGGGCCCCCTGAAGCTTTCTTT.

CDR3 in amino acids: CASSPKGQGTYEQYF. Here the CDR3 DNA reads TGTGCCAGCAGCCCGAAGGGACAGGGCACCTACGAGCAGTACTTC. The rearrangement joins TRBV6-5 to TRBJ2-7; 9 positions match TRBD1. This CDR3 region has 15 residues. The V and J ends lost 6 bases and 2 bases, in that order; junction bases with no gene match: 8. Germline values: CDR1 MNHEY, CDR2 SVGAGI.

The J gene is TRBJ2-3, the V gene TRBV11-2, with 8 bases that match TRBD2. The trim removed 4 bases at V and 4 bases at J, leaving 7 bases unmatched. The CDR3 is made up of 15 amino acids. Germline V gene data show CDR1 as SGHAT and CDR2 as FQNNGV. Here the CDR3 DNA reads TGTGCCAGCAGCTCCCCCCACGGGGGGGCAGATACGCAGTATTTT. Translating gives CASSSPHGGADTQYF.

This clone showed up just a few times. The gene calls are TRBV27 and TRBJ1-1; no clear D. Germline V lookup: CDR1 MNHEY, CDR2 SMNVEV (reference sequence). The V end was cut by 2 bases, the J end by 4 bases, with 8 bases between. This CDR3 comprises 13 residues. CDR3 in amino acids: CASSLDARTEAFF. The CDR3 DNA reads as TGTGCCAGCAGTTTAGACGCGCGCACTGAAGCTTTCTTT.

The chain employs TRBV10-3 and TRBJ1-1, with 10 bases lining up with TRBD1. This CDR3 has 13 residues. CDR1 ENHRY and CDR2 SYGVKD come from the germline V gene. V was clipped by 6 bases and J by 5 bases; unmatched bases: 3. CDR3 protein: CAIRGTGETEAFF. In DNA, the CDR3 is TGTGCCATCAGAGGGACAGGGGAAACTGAAGCTTTCTTT.

The chain uses TRBV10-3 and TRBJ1-2, with 9 bases matching TRBD1. J gave up 8 bases and V 4 bases, and 2 bases lay outside the gene matches. Germline lookup yields CDR1 ENHRY and CDR2 SYGVKD. The CDR3 has 12 residues. DNA of the CDR3: TGTGCCATCAGTGGGACAGGGGAGGGCTACACCTTC. Residues: CAISGTGEGYTF.

The chain joins TRBV11-2 to TRBJ2-3; 10 bases line up with TRBD2. The ends lost 2 bases at V and 0 bases at J; junction bases unmatched: 2. CDR1 is SGHAT and CDR2 is FQNNGV in the germline V gene. The CDR3 is 16 residues long. The CDR3 coding sequence is TGTGCCAGCAGCTTAAGACTAGCGGGTAGCACAGATACGCAGTATTTT. Translation gives CASSLRLAGSTDTQYF.

This chain links TRBV20-1 with TRBJ1-2; TRBD1 aligns across 7 bases. The junction had 2 bases not matched to a gene; V was cut back by 7 bases and J by 3 bases. CDR3 length: 11 amino acids. In germline, CDR1 is DFQATT, CDR2 SNEGSKA (reference sequence). This CDR3 is CSVTGDYGYTF. Written as DNA, the CDR3 is TGCAGTGTCACAGGGGACTATGGCTACACCTTC.

The gene calls are TRBV2 and TRBJ2-3, with D unresolved. CDR3 length: 12 amino acids. Germline CDR1 SNHLY, CDR2 FYNNEI. V dropped 5 bases and J dropped 5 bases, with 8 bases sitting between them. This CDR3 reads CASSPIGDTQYF. CDR3 bases: TGTGCCAGCAGTCCGATTGGAGATACGCAGTATTTT.

This clone appeared a single time. V usage is TRBV7-2 and J usage is TRBJ1-1; D is ambiguous. CDR1 SGHTA and CDR2 FQGNSA come from the germline V gene. Trimming removed 0 bases at V and 6 bases at J, with 11 bases between. This CDR3 comprises 14 residues. In DNA form, the CDR3 reads TGTGCCAGCAGCTTAGCGTCTGAAGGTTCTGAAGCTTTCTTT. It codes for CASSLASEGSEAFF.

V usage is TRBV5-1 and J usage is TRBJ2-7; D is uncertain. CDR3 length equals 15 residues. Germline assignment: CDR1 SGHRS and CDR2 YFSETQ. V was clipped by 3 bases and J by 1 base, with 14 bases between them. DNA for the CDR3: TGCGCCAGCAGCTGGGCCCCGGGTTTATCCTACGAGCAGTACTTC. It is translated as CASSWAPGLSYEQYF.

As to this clone: This same CDR3 is encoded by further DNA sequences in the sample. V gene TRBV9 combines with J gene TRBJ2-1; 7 bases line up with TRBD2. Germline loops: CDR1 SGDLS, CDR2 YYNGEE. Losses at the gene ends were 3 bases for V and 8 bases for J; bases not matched to a gene: 5. The CDR3 consists of 13 residues. The CDR3 loop is CASSARLADEQFF. The CDR3 coding sequence is TGTGCCAGCAGCGCCCGACTAGCCGATGAGCAGTTCTTC.

CDR3 residues: CAILGTLNTEAFF. The CDR3 DNA follows: TGTGCCATCTTAGGGACACTGAACACTGAAGCTTTCTTT. The rearrangement links TRBV10-3 to TRBJ1-1; maybe TRBD1 (6 bases). Looked up from germline, CDR1 is ENHRY and CDR2 is SYGVKD. This CDR3 is built from 13 residues. Trimming shortened V by 8 bases and J by 0 bases, and 10 bases separated the two germline ends.